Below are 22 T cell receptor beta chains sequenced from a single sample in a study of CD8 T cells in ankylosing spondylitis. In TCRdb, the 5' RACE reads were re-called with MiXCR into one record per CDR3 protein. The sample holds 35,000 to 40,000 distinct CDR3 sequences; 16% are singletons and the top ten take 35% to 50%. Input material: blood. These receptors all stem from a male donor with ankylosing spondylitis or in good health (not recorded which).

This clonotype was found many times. The CDR3 nucleotides are TGTGCCAGCAACCAGGGGGCTACCGGGGAGCTGTTTTTT. This encodes CASNQGATGELFF. This chain links TRBV6-2 or TRBV6-3 with TRBJ2-2, with 8 bases that match TRBD1. This CDR3 spans 13 amino acids. The V gene end was trimmed by 7 bases and the J gene end by 5 bases; junction bases not matched to a gene: 3. Germline CDR1 is MNHEY and CDR2 is SVGEGT.

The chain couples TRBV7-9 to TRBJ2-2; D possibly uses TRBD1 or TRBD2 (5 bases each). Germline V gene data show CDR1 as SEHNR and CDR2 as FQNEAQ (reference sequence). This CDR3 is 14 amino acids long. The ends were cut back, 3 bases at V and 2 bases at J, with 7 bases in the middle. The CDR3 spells CASSLGDNTGELFF. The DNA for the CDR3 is TGTGCCAGCAGCTTGGGGGACAACACCGGGGAGCTGTTTTTT.

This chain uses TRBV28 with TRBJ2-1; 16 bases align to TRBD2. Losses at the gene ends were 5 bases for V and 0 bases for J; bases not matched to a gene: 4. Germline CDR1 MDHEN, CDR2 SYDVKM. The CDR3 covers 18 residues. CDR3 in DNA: TGTGCCAGCAGTCCCGGGACTAGCGGGAGGGGCTCCTACAATGAGCAGTTCTTC. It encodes CASSPGTSGRGSYNEQFF.

The DNA for the CDR3 is TGTGCCAGCAGCCAGGCTAGGAGCTCCTACAATGAGCAGTTCTTC. Translation gives CASSQARSSYNEQFF. The chain employs TRBV4-2 and TRBJ2-1; D ambiguous. The CDR3 has 15 amino acids. From germline, CDR1 is LGHNA and CDR2 YNFKEQ. V lost 3 bases and J lost 0, with 9 bases in between.

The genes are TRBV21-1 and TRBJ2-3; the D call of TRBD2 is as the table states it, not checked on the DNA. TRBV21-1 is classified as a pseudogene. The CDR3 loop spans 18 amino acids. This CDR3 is CASSKVGGSSKGTDTQYF. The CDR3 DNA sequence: TGTGCCAGCAGCAAAGTCGGCGGGAGTAGTAAAGGCACAGATACGCAGTATTTT.

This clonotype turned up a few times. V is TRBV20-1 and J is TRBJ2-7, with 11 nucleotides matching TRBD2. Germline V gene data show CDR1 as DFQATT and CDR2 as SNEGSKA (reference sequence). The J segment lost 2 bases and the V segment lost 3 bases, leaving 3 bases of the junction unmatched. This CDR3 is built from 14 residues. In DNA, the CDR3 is TGCAGTGCTAGTTCTAGCGGGAGGCCCTACGAGCAGTACTTC. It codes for CSASSSGRPYEQYF.

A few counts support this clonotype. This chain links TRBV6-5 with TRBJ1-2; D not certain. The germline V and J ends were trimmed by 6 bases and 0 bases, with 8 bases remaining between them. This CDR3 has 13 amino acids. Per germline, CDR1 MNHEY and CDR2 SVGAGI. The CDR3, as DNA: TGTGCCAGCAGCCTGACAACTAACTATGGCTACACCTTC. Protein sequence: CASSLTTNYGYTF.

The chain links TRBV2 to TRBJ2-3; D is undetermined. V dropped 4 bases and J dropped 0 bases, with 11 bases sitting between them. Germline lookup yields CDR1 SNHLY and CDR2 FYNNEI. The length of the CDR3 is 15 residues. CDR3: CASSGHSSSTDTQYF. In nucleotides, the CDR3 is TGTGCCAGCAGTGGACACAGTTCTAGCACAGATACGCAGTATTTT.

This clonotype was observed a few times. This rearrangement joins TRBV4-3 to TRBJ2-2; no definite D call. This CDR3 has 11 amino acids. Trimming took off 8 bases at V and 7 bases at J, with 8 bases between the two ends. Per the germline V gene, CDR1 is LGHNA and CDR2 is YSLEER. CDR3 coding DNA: TGCGCCAGCCGCAGCCACGGGGAGCTGTTTTTT. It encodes CASRSHGELFF.

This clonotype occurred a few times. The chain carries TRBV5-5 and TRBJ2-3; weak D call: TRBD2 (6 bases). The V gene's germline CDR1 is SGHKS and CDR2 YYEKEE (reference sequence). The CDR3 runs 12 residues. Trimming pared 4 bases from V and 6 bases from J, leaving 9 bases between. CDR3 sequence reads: CASSRSGDTQYF. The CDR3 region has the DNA TGTGCCAGCAGCCGGAGCGGGGATACGCAGTATTTT.

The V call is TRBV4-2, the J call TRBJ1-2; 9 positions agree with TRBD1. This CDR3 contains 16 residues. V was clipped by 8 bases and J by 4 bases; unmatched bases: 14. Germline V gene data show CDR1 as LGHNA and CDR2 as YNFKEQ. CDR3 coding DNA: TGTGCCAGCGAACTTACAGGGGGCTCGGTAGTCTATGGCTACACCTTC. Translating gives CASELTGGSVVYGYTF.

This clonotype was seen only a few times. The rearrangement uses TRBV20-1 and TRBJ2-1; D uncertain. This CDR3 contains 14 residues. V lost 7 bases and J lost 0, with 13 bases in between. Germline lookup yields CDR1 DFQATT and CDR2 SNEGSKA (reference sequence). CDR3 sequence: CSVASTYSYNEQFF. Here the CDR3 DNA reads TGCAGTGTAGCTTCGACTTACTCCTACAATGAGCAGTTCTTC.

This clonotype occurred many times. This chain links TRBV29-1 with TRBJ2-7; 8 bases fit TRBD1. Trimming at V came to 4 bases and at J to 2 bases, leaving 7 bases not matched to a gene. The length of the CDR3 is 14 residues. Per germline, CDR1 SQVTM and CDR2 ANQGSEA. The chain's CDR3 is CSVVSGQGPYEQYF. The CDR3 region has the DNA TGCAGCGTTGTTAGTGGACAGGGCCCCTACGAGCAGTACTTC.

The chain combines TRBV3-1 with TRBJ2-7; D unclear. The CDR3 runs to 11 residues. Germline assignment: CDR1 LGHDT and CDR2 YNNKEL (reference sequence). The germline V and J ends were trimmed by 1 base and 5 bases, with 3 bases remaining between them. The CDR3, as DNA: TGTGCCAGCAGCCAAGTCCACGAGCAGTACTTC. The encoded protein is CASSQVHEQYF.

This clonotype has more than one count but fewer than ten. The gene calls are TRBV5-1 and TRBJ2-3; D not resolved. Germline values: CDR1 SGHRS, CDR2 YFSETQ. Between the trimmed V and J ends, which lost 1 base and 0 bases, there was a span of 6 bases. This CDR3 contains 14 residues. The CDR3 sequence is CASSLTTSTDTQYF. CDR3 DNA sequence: TGCGCCAGCAGCTTGACAACTAGCACAGATACGCAGTATTTT.

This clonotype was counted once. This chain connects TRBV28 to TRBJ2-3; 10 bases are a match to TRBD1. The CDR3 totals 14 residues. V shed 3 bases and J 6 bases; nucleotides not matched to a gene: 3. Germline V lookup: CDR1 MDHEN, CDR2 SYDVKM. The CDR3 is CASSLGTGADTQYF. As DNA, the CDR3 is TGTGCCAGCAGTTTGGGGACAGGGGCCGATACGCAGTATTTT.

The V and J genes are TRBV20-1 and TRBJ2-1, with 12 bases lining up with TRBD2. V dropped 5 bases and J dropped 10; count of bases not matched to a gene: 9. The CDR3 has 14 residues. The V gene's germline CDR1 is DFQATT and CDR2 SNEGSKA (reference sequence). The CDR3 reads CSALGLAGRNEQFF. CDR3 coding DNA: TGCAGTGCTCTAGGACTAGCGGGACGAAACGAGCAGTTCTTC.

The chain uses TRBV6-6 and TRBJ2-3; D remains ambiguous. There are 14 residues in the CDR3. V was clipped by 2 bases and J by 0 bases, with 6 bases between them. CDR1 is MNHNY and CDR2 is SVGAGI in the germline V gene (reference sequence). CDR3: CASSYSASTDTQYF. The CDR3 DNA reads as TGTGCCAGCAGTTACAGCGCTAGCACAGATACGCAGTATTTT.

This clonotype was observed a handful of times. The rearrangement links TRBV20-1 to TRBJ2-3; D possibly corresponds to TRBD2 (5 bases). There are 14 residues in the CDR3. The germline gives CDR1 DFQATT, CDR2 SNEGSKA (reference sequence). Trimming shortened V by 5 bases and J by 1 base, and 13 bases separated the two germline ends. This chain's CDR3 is CSALDPAGTDTQYF. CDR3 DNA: TGCAGTGCTTTAGACCCAGCGGGCACAGATACGCAGTATTTT.

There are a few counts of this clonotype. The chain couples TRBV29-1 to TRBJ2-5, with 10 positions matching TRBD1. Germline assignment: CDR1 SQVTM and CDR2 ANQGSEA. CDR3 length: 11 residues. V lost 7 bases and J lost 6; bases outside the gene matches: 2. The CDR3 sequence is CSADRGKTQYF. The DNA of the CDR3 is TGCAGCGCGGACAGGGGGAAGACCCAGTACTTC.

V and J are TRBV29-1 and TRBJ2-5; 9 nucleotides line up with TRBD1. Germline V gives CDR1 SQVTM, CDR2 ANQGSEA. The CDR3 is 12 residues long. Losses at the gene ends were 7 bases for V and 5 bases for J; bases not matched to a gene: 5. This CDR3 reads CSGDGQGETQYF. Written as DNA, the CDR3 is TGCAGCGGTGACGGACAGGGGGAGACCCAGTACTTC.

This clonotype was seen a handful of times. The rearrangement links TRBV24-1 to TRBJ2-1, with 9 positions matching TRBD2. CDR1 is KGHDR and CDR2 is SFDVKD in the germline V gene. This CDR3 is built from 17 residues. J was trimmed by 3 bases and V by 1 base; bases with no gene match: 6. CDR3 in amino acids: CATSDFTGTSFYNEQFF. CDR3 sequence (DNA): TGTGCCACCAGTGATTTTACCGGGACTAGCTTCTACAATGAGCAGTTCTTC.